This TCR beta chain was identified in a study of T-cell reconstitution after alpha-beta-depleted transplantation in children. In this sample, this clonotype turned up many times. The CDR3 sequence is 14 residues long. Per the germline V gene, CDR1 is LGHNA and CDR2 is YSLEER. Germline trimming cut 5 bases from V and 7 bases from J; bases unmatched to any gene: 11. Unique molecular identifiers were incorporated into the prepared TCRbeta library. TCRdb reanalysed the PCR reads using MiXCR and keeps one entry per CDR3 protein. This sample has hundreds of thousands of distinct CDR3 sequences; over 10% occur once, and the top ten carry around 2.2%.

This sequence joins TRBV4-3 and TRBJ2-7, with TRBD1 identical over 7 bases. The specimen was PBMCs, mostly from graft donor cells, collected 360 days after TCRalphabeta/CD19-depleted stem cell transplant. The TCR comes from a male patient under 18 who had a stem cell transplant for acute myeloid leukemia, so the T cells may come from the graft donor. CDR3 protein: CASSAYRGPTEQYF. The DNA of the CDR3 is TGCGCCAGCAGCGCTTACAGGGGACCCACGGAGCAGTACTTC.